The clone carrying this T cell receptor (beta chain) was observed a few times. Antigen unknown. TCR templates numbering some 10^5 were assayed per sample. Clones were sequenced by immunoSEQ multiplex PCR, and TCRdb holds only the in-frame ones, with some missing. In the table there are about 94,000 clones, roughly 94% of which are singletons. The data were taken from a study of siplizumab effects on memory and regulatory T cells. Findings and limits, study-wide: Naive T cells looked more diverse than memory cells, and they looked like major contributors to the alloresponse. Unstimulated subsets accounted for the mapping of only a minor share of the clones that were alloreactive. The Treg-derived share of mappable alloreactive CD4+ clones averaged about 74% with siplizumab and 25% to 30% in controls.

V was pared by 6 bases and J by 8 bases, with 12 bases of the junction left unmatched. The CDR3 extends over 15 amino acids. From germline, CDR1 is MRHNA and CDR2 SNTAGT. Sequencing input: non-Treg CD4+ T cells sorted from blood. The sequence was collected from a human donor in good health. The chain couples TRBV6-4 to TRBJ1-2, with 10 bases that match TRBD1. This CDR3 reads CASRLEGQGSGGYTF. The CDR3 coding sequence is TGTGCCAGCAGGCTGGAGGGACAGGGGTCTGGAGGCTACACCTTC.